The clone carrying this TCR beta chain was detected only once. The source of the sample is a study of blood T cell repertoires in COVID-19. Overall study: Material from acute and convalescent COVID-19 was sourced from the United States, Italy and Spain. From T cells, B-cell-depleted T cells, or PBMCs came the material, which was cDNA or gDNA.

In the source study's methods: Estimation of nucleated cell counts relied on the amplification of reference gene primers. The protocol was immunoSEQ multiplex PCR, while the TCRdb copy is restricted to in-frame clones and leaves out a portion. V, J and clone size are those of that table, while D and trimming were read from the DNA. The repertoire holds fewer than 250,000 clones, with 86% as singletons. Specimen: peripheral blood. The TCR comes from a woman in her forties or fifties with acute or convalescent COVID-19.

The CDR3 DNA is TGTGCCAGCAGCCAAGTCACTAGCGGCCAAGAGACCCAGTACTTC. It translates to CASSQVTSGQETQYF. The rearrangement links TRBV3-1 (or the pseudogene TRBV3-2) to TRBJ2-5; 8 bases map to TRBD2. CDR1 is LGHDT and CDR2 is YNNKEL in the germline V gene (reference sequence). CDR3 length equals 15 residues. Trimming cost V 1 base and J 1 base; bases outside gene matches: 2.